The present T cell receptor (beta chain) was sequenced within a study of shared clonotypes between healthy human individuals. Whole-study findings and limits: Researchers sampled only blood; tissue repertoires likely differ. Clonotypes not shared had lower generation probabilities than those common to all four donors.

Profiled with immunoSEQ multiplex PCR; TCRdb holds only in-frame clones, not every one. The sample has over 850,000 clones; roughly 74% are singletons. Remarks on this clone: Its antigen is still unknown.

The CDR3 is made up of 12 amino acids. Trimming shortened V by 1 base and J by 4 bases, and 4 bases separated the two germline ends. Germline assignment: CDR1 MDHEN and CDR2 SYDVKM. The source material was memory CD4+ T cells from PBMCs. This sample's subset: CD45RA-negative fraction. The clonotype was recovered from a man between 18 and 35 years old in good health. Some clones in this sample may be carry-over from other donors' samples. The chain links TRBV28 to TRBJ1-1; the D is unclear. CDR3 bases: TGTGCCAGCAGTTTATTACGCACTGAAGCTTTCTTT. Translating it yields CASSLLRTEAFF.